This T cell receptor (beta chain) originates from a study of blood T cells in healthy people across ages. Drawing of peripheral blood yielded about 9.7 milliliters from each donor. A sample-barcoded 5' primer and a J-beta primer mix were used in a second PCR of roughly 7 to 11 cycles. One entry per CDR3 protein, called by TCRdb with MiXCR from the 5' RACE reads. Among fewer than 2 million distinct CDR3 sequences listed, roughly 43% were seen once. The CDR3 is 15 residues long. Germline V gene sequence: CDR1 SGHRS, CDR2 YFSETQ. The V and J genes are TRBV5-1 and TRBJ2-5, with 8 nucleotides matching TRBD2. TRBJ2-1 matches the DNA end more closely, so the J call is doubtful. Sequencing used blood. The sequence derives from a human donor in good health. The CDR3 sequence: CASGGVAGYQETQFF. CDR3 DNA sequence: TGCGCCAGCGGCGGCGTAGCGGGATATCAAGAGACCCAGTTCTTC.